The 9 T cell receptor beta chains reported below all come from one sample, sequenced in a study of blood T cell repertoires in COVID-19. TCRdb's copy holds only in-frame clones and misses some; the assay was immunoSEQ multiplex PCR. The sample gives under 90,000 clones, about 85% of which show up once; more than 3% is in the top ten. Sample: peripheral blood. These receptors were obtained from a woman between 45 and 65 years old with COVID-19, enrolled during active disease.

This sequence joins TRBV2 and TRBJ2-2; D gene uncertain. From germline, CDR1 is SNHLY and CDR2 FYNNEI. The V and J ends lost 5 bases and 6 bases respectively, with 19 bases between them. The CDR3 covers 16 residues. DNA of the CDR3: TGTGCCAGCAGTCCTAACGACGCCCGACTGGCCGGGGAGCTGTTTTTT. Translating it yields CASSPNDARLAGELFF. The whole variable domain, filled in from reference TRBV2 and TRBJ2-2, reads EPEVTQTPSHQVTQMGQEVILRCVPISNHLYFYWYRQILGQKVEFLVSFYNNEISEKSEIFDDQFSVERPDGSNFTLKIRSTKLEDSAMYFCASSPNDARLAGELFFGEGSRLTVL.

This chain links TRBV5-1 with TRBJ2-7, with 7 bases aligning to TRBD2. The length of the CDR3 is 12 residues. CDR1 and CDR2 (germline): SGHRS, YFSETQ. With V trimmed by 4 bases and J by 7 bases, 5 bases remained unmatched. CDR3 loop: CASSPGRGEQYF. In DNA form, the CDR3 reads TGCGCCAGCAGCCCCGGGCGGGGGGAGCAGTACTTC.

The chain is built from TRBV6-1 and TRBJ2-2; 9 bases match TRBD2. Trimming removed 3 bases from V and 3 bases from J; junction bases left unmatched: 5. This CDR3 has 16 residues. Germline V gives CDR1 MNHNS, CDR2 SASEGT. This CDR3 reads CASSDRREGDTGELFF. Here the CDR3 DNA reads TGTGCCAGCAGTGATAGGCGGGAGGGAGACACCGGGGAGCTGTTTTTT.

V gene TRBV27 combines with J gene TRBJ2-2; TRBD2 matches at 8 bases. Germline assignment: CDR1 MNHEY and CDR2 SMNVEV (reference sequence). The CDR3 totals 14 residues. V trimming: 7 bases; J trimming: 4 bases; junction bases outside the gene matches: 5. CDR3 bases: TGTGCCAGCAATACGGGGGGGAGCACCGGGGAGCTGTTTTTT. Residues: CASNTGGSTGELFF.

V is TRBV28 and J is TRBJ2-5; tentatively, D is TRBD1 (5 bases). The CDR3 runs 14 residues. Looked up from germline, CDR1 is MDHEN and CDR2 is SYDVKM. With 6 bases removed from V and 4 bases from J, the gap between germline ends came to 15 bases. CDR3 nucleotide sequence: TGTGCCAGCAGACCCCGAGGACACGTAGAGACCCAGTACTTC. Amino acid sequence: CASRPRGHVETQYF.

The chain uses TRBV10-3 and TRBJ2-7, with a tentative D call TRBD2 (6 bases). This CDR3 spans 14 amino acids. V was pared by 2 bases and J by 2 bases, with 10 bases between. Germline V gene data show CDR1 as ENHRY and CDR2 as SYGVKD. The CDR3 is CAISESGSTYEQYF. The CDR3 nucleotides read TGTGCCATCAGTGAGAGCGGGTCCACCTACGAGCAGTACTTC.

CDR3 DNA sequence: TGTGCCAGCAGAATATCGACGCGGGGGCGTCGTACGGAGACCCAGTACTTC. This encodes CASRISTRGRRTETQYF. This chain joins TRBV28 and TRBJ2-5, with D possibly being TRBD2 (7 bases). The germline V and J ends were trimmed by 6 bases and 5 bases, with 25 bases remaining between them. This CDR3 spans 17 amino acids. Germline values: CDR1 MDHEN, CDR2 SYDVKM.

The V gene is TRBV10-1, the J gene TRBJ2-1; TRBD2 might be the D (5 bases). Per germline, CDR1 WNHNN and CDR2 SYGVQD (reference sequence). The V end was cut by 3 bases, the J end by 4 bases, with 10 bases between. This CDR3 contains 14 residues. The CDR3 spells CASSDRGKYNEQFF. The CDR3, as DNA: TGCGCCAGCAGTGACCGAGGGAAGTACAATGAGCAGTTCTTC.

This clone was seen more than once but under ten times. Written as DNA, the CDR3 is TGTGCCAGCAGCTTTGGGACAGGGATAATGTACGAGCAGTACTTC. Translated: CASSFGTGIMYEQYF. The chain links TRBV7-8 to TRBJ2-7; 9 bases agree with TRBD1. The junction had 7 bases not matched to a gene; V was cut back by 3 bases and J by 4 bases. The CDR3 has 15 amino acids. The V gene's germline CDR1 is SGHVS and CDR2 FQNEAQ.